The 20 T cell receptor beta chains below all came from one sample that was sequenced in a study of CD8+ T cells in alopecia areata. The treatment was: oral pan-JAK inhibitor, 5-10 mg twice daily. Reverse transcribed after extraction, RNA yielded cDNA as the sequencing template. The repertoire was sequenced with immunoSEQ multiplex PCR; TCRdb's copy has only in-frame clones and lacks some. The sample has 160,000 or so clones; approximately 59% are singletons. This material consisted of CD4+ T cells sorted from blood, taken between weeks 55 and 65, from a patient treated with tofacitinib. Receptor source: a human donor with alopecia areata.

This clone has just a few counts. The V and J genes are TRBV5-1 and TRBJ2-3; D is ambiguous. The germline V gene encodes CDR1 SGHRS and CDR2 YFSETQ. V was shortened by 0 bases and J by 3 bases, with 11 bases between the two germline ends. This CDR3 region has 15 residues. CDR3 bases: TGCGCCAGCAGCTTGGCTTTGGGTACGACAGATACGCAGTATTTT. This codes for CASSLALGTTDTQYF.

A remark on this clone: One junction end does not reproduce the germline sequence, and a read error may be involved. The chain recombines TRBV18 with TRBJ2-3; D remains ambiguous. Germline V gives CDR1 KGHSH, CDR2 LQKENI. The CDR3 contains 13 residues. In nucleotides, the CDR3 is TGTGCCAGCTCCCCACACGGCCCAGATACGCAGTATTTT. Translating gives CASSPHGPDTQYF.

The chain couples TRBV7-2 to TRBJ1-2; D remains unclear. The germline CDR1 and CDR2 sequences are SGHTA and FQGNSA. The CDR3 is 12 amino acids. V shed 2 bases and J shed 4 bases, with 5 bases lying between them. CDR3 in DNA: TGTGCCAGCAGCTTAAGCAGCTATGGCTACACCTTC. Protein: CASSLSSYGYTF.

The V gene is TRBV30, the J gene TRBJ2-3; D is undetermined. Trimming shortened V by 3 bases and J by 0 bases, and 10 bases separated the two germline ends. Germline V gene lookup returns CDR1 GTSNPN and CDR2 SVGIG (reference sequence). The CDR3 sequence is 14 residues long. In DNA, the CDR3 is TGTGCCTGGAGACCCCCGATAAGCACAGATACGCAGTATTTT. Its protein product is CAWRPPISTDTQYF.

Here the CDR3 reads CASSVFTGELFF. CDR3 sequence (DNA): TGTGCCAGCAGCGTATTTACCGGGGAGCTGTTTTTT. V and J are TRBV9 and TRBJ2-2, with D unclear. This CDR3 region has 12 residues. The germline V and J ends were trimmed by 1 base and 5 bases, with 3 bases remaining between them. Germline CDR1 SGDLS, CDR2 YYNGEE. Using reference TRBV9 and TRBJ2-2 for the parts outside the CDR3, the full variable domain is DSGVTQTPKHLITATGQRVTLRCSPRSGDLSVYWYQQSLDQGLQFLIQYYNGEERAKGNILERFSAQQFPDLHSELNLSSLELGDSALYFCASSVFTGELFFGEGSRLTVL.

The V call is TRBV4-1, the J call TRBJ2-1; 12 bases agree with TRBD2. Germline V gives CDR1 MGHRA, CDR2 YSYEKL. Trimming at V came to 2 bases and at J to 0 bases, leaving 11 bases not matched to a gene. The CDR3 totals 20 residues. The CDR3 sequence: CASSQLATSGGTSSYNEQFF. The CDR3 nucleotides are TGCGCCAGCAGCCAACTTGCTACTAGCGGGGGGACAAGCTCCTACAATGAGCAGTTCTTC.

This rearrangement joins TRBV2 to TRBJ1-2; D is undetermined. The CDR3 is 16 residues long. Trimming removed 8 bases at V and 5 bases at J, with 24 bases between. Germline V gene sequence: CDR1 SNHLY, CDR2 FYNNEI. The CDR3 nucleotides are TGTGCCAGCCCTTCCGGGGAGCCGCCTAGCTTATATGGCTACACCTTC. Translating gives CASPSGEPPSLYGYTF. Combining the CDR3 with reference TRBV2 and TRBJ1-2 gives the whole variable domain EPEVTQTPSHQVTQMGQEVILRCVPISNHLYFYWYRQILGQKVEFLVSFYNNEISEKSEIFDDQFSVERPDGSNFTLKIRSTKLEDSAMYFCASPSGEPPSLYGYTFGSGTRLTVV.

V usage is TRBV7-2 and J usage is TRBJ2-7; 13 bases are a match to TRBD2. Germline lookup yields CDR1 SGHTA and CDR2 FQGNSA. CDR3 length: 15 amino acids. Trimming cost V 2 bases and J 2 bases; bases outside gene matches: 0. In DNA, the CDR3 is TGTGCCAGCAGCTTAACTAGCGGGGGGGCCTACGAGCAGTACTTC. Residues: CASSLTSGGAYEQYF. Using reference TRBV7-2 and TRBJ2-7 for the parts outside the CDR3, the full variable domain is GAGVSQSPSNKVTEKGKDVELRCDPISGHTALYWYRQSLGQGLEFLIYFQGNSAPDKSGLPSDRFSAERTGGSVSTLTIQRTQQEDSAVYLCASSLTSGGAYEQYFGPGTRLTVT.

The V and J genes are TRBV29-1 and TRBJ1-4, with D unclear. Germline V gene sequence: CDR1 SQVTM, CDR2 ANQGSEA. CDR3 length: 13 residues. V lost 4 bases, J lost 4 bases, and 10 bases lay in between. The CDR3 loop reads CSVALQFNEKLFF. The CDR3 DNA is TGCAGCGTTGCTCTTCAGTTTAATGAAAAACTGTTTTTT.

The chain carries TRBV27 and TRBJ1-6; D gene uncertain. The CDR3 has 12 residues. Trimming took off 4 bases at V and 2 bases at J, with 0 bases between the two ends. The V gene's germline CDR1 is MNHEY and CDR2 SMNVEV (reference sequence). As DNA, the CDR3 is TGTGCCAGCAGTTCCTATAATTCACCCCTCCACTTT. Its protein product is CASSSYNSPLHF.

This chain uses TRBV5-1 with TRBJ2-7; D is unresolved. CDR1 is SGHRS and CDR2 is YFSETQ in the germline V gene. The CDR3 covers 14 residues. The V end lost 4 bases, the J end lost 0 bases, and 11 bases lay between the germline ends. This CDR3 reads CASSPISTSYEQYF. As DNA, the CDR3 is TGCGCCAGCAGCCCCATTAGTACCTCCTACGAGCAGTACTTC. The whole variable domain, remainder taken from reference TRBV5-1 and TRBJ2-7, is KAGVTQTPRYLIKTRGQQVTLSCSPISGHRSVSWYQQTPGQGLQFLFEYFSETQRNKGNFPGRFSGRQFSNSRSEMNVSTLELGDSALYLCASSPISTSYEQYFGPGTRLTVT.

The chain couples TRBV19 to TRBJ1-6; D unclear. The CDR3 totals 15 residues. Germline assignment: CDR1 LNHDA and CDR2 SQIVND (reference sequence). V gave up 7 bases and J gave up 10 bases, with 20 bases separating them. CDR3 protein: CASTPEGKGVSPLHF. The CDR3, as DNA: TGTGCCAGTACCCCCGAAGGGAAAGGAGTCTCACCCCTCCACTTT.

The J gene is TRBJ2-7, the V gene TRBV21-1; TRBD1 is taken as the D call from the table, unchecked against the DNA. TRBV21-1 corresponds to a pseudogene. The CDR3 covers 14 residues. This CDR3 is CASSKSGQGREQYF. DNA of the CDR3: TGTGCCAGCAGCAAAAGTGGACAGGGGCGCGAGCAGTACTTC.

This chain uses TRBV29-1 with TRBJ1-2; D unresolved. V gave up 7 bases and J gave up 1 base, with 10 bases separating them. The CDR3 covers 12 residues. Germline CDR1 and CDR2: SQVTM and ANQGSEA. The CDR3 here is CSATRDNYGYTF. CDR3 bases: TGCAGCGCCACAAGGGATAACTATGGCTACACCTTC.

This clone was seen more than once but under ten times. J is TRBJ1-2 and V is TRBV15, with 8 bases aligning to TRBD1. V gave up 0 bases and J gave up 4 bases; unmatched junction bases: 7. CDR1 and CDR2 (germline): LNHNV, YYDKDF (reference sequence). The CDR3 runs to 16 residues. CDR3 residues: CATSRDAGQASYGYTF. In DNA, the CDR3 is TGTGCCACCAGCAGAGATGCGGGACAGGCCTCCTATGGCTACACCTTC.

In its sample, this clone was seen a few times. The rearrangement uses TRBV6-1 and TRBJ2-5; D is possibly TRBD1 or TRBD2 (5 bases each). The CDR3 has 14 amino acids. V was trimmed by 6 bases and J by 1 base, leaving 12 bases between them. In germline, CDR1 is MNHNS, CDR2 SASEGT. CDR3: CASRSGRSQETQYF. DNA for the CDR3: TGTGCCAGCAGGTCGGGACGAAGCCAAGAGACCCAGTACTTC.

The chain joins TRBV29-1 to TRBJ2-5; D is perhaps TRBD2 (5 bases). This CDR3 region has 15 residues. Trimming took 0 bases from V and 4 from J, leaving 15 bases between them. Per the germline V gene, CDR1 is SQVTM and CDR2 is ANQGSEA. The CDR3: CSVEDFRLARETQYF. The CDR3 DNA reads as TGCAGCGTTGAAGACTTTAGGCTAGCCCGAGAGACCCAGTACTTC.

This clone was seen a few times. The chain links TRBV19 to TRBJ1-5, with TRBD1 matching over 9 bases. This CDR3 is built from 15 residues. CDR1 and CDR2 from the germline V gene are LNHDA and SQIVND (reference sequence). Unmatched junction bases numbered 3, after V lost 6 bases and J lost 0 bases. CDR3 DNA sequence: TGTGCCAGTAGGCGGGACAGGGTTAGCAATCAGCCCCAGCATTTT. This gives the protein CASRRDRVSNQPQHF.

V usage is TRBV27 and J usage is TRBJ2-1; 8 bases align to TRBD2. The germline V gene has CDR1 MNHEY and CDR2 SMNVEV (reference sequence). The CDR3 extends over 17 amino acids. V dropped 6 bases and J dropped 3; count of bases not matched to a gene: 13. This CDR3 reads CASRGTSGSQIYNEQFF. Here the CDR3 DNA reads TGTGCCAGCAGGGGAACTAGCGGATCACAAATCTACAATGAGCAGTTCTTC.

This clone was detected once. The V call is TRBV30, the J call TRBJ1-3; D uncertain. The V gene's germline CDR1 is GTSNPN and CDR2 SVGIG (reference sequence). Deletions cut 5 bases from V and 7 bases from J, with 15 bases between. The CDR3 has 13 residues. CDR3 sequence reads: CAWGSLSGNTIYF. In nucleotides, the CDR3 is TGTGCCTGGGGATCGTTAAGCGGCAACACCATATATTTT.